This is a list of T cell receptor beta chains from one sample in a study of T-cell memory formation after mild COVID-19. From the 5' RACE reads, TCRdb called clonotypes with MiXCR, one entry per CDR3 protein. The sample shows some 250,000 distinct CDR3 sequences, more than 8% of them seen only once. The sample taken for sequencing was PBMCs or a T cell subset sorted from them (not recorded which). These TCRs come from a man between 18 and 35 years old who had mild COVID-19 (a few samples of this study predate the infection). Cell type and time point are not known. The CDR3 runs from the conserved cysteine through the conserved F or W. D genes are given only for firm matches. Not all rows give a size; the values are once, few, many and, for expanded clones, a class.

TRBV7-8	TRBD1	many	TRBJ2-3	TGTGCCAGCAGCGTGACAGGGGCTGATACGCAGTATTTT	CASSVTGADTQYF
TRBV12-3/TRBV12-4	.	.	TRBJ2-2	TGTGCCAGCAGCCCAGGGGCTAGCGGCACCGGGGAGCTGTTTTTT	CASSPGASGTGELFF
TRBV15	.	.	TRBJ2-7	TGTGCCACCAGCAGAGATCGGGGGCGGTACGAGCAGTACTTC	CATSRDRGRYEQYF
TRBV4-3	.	.	TRBJ2-6	TGCGCCAGCAGCCAAGCTCGGGGGGCCAACGTCCTGACTTTC	CASSQARGANVLTF
TRBV24-1	.	.	TRBJ2-2	TGTGCCACCGAGGGCGGGGGCAACACCGGGGAGCTGTTTTTT	CATEGGGNTGELFF
TRBV12-3/TRBV12-4	.	.	TRBJ2-7	TGTGCCAGCAGTCGGGGTTCCAATCGGAACGAGCAGTACTTC	CASSRGSNRNEQYF
TRBV30	.	.	TRBJ2-2	TGTGCCTGGAGTGAATTGCGGGGTTACACCGGGGAGCTGTTTTTT	CAWSELRGYTGELFF
TRBV5-1	TRBD1	.	TRBJ1-1	TGCGCCAGCAGCTCCGACAGGGCTGAAGCTTTCTTT	CASSSDRAEAFF
TRBV4-1	TRBD2	.	TRBJ2-5	TGCGCCAGCAGCCTACTTGAGGGAGGGGAGACCCAGTACTTC	CASSLLEGGETQYF
TRBV9	.	.	TRBJ2-2	TGTGCCAGCAGCGTAGGGGTCAACCCCACCACCGGGGAGCTGTTTTTT	CASSVGVNPTTGELFF
TRBV7-2	.	few	TRBJ2-2	TGTGCCAGCAGCTTAGGGGCAGGGAATCGGGAGCTGTTTTTT	CASSLGAGNRELFF
TRBV5-1	TRBD1	.	TRBJ2-2	TGCGCCAGCAGCATGACAGGGGAATCCGGGGAGCTGTTTTTT	CASSMTGESGELFF
TRBV4-1	TRBD1	few	TRBJ1-4	TGCGCCAGCAGCCAACAAACTCAGGGGGTGGGACGTGAAAAACTGTTTTTT	CASSQQTQGVGREKLFF
TRBV4-3	.	few	TRBJ2-1	TGCGCCAGCAGCCAACTTTACGGGCGTCACAATGAGCAGTTCTTC	CASSQLYGRHNEQFF
TRBV29-1	TRBD1	many	TRBJ2-1	TGCAGCGTTGAAGAACCCCTGGACAGGGCGACCTACAATGAGCAGTTCTTC	CSVEEPLDRATYNEQFF
TRBV7-2	TRBD1	.	TRBJ1-1	TGTGCCAGCAGCTTAGGCCAGGGGGTAATGAACACTGAAGCTTTCTTT	CASSLGQGVMNTEAFF
TRBV6-5	TRBD1	.	TRBJ2-7	TGTGCCACCTACTCGACAGGGGACAACGAGCAGTACTTC	CATYSTGDNEQYF
TRBV15	TRBD1	many	TRBJ2-6	TGTGCCACCGCGACAGGGGGCCGTGGGGCCAACGTCCTGACTTTC	CATATGGRGANVLTF
TRBV4-3	.	few	TRBJ1-3	TGCGCCAGCCGGGCCGGGGCTCAGTCTGGAAACACCATATATTTT	CASRAGAQSGNTIYF
TRBV23-1	.	few	TRBJ2-1	TGCGCCAGCAGTCAATCTCCCCCTTCAGGGGGGCCTTCTTTTAAGCAGTTCTTC	CASSQSPPSGGPSFKQFF
TRBV9	TRBD1	few	TRBJ2-5	TGTGCCAGCAGCGTCCAGGGGGCTAGCGAGTCGGAGACCCAGTACTTC	CASSVQGASESETQYF
TRBV7-9	.	few	TRBJ1-5	TGTGCCAGCAGCTTAGGGGCAGGCTCTGCGAATCAGCCCCAGCATTTT	CASSLGAGSANQPQHF
TRBV7-9	.	few	TRBJ2-7	TGTGCCAGCAGCTTAGTCAGGGTAAATGGTTACGAGCAGTACTTC	CASSLVRVNGYEQYF
TRBV20-1	TRBD1	many	TRBJ1-1	TGCAGTGCCTCCGGGACAGCGAACACTGAAGCTTTCTTT	CSASGTANTEAFF
TRBV7-2	TRBD2	many	TRBJ2-1	TGTGCCTCCAAGGATCTAGCGGGGAGCTCTTATGAGCAGTTCTTC	CASKDLAGSSYEQFF